This paragraph reports one T cell receptor (beta chain). Antigen unknown. The whole isolated RNA underwent reverse transcription, so sequencing captured expressed TCRB transcripts. This table comes from immunoSEQ multiplex PCR, and its TCRdb copy is limited to in-frame clones, with some not included. The sample includes about 330,000 clones, approximately 9.9% seen only once; the top ten take about 0.015%. Germline V gene sequence: CDR1 SGHVS, CDR2 FQNEAQ. The CDR3 has 10 amino acids. V lost 7 bases and J lost 8, with 6 bases in between. The data were obtained in a study of beta chain features in type 1 diabetes. The overall study: Sorted cells examined across all samples numbered 95 million to 120 million. Study-level results: With patients and controls alike, PCR might favor shorter templates to an equal degree.

Via the markers CD45RO/CCR7/CD25/CD127/CD95/CD27, stem cell-like memory, regulatory, central memory and naive CD4+ cells were sorted. Every sorted population was more than 95% pure. The receptor comes from a woman aged 25-40 years in good health. This chain links TRBV7-8 with TRBJ2-1; no firm D call. Sample: naive CD4+ T cells from blood. The CDR3 bases are TGTGCCAGCAAGAGCGATGAGCAGTTCTTC. This sequence encodes CASKSDEQFF. The variable domain in full, completed from reference TRBV7-8 and TRBJ2-1, reads GAGVSQSPRYKVAKRGQDVALRCDPISGHVSLFWYQQALGQGPEFLTYFQNEAQLDKSGLPSDRFFAERPEGSVSTLKIQRTQQEDSAVYLCASKSDEQFFGPGTRLTVL.